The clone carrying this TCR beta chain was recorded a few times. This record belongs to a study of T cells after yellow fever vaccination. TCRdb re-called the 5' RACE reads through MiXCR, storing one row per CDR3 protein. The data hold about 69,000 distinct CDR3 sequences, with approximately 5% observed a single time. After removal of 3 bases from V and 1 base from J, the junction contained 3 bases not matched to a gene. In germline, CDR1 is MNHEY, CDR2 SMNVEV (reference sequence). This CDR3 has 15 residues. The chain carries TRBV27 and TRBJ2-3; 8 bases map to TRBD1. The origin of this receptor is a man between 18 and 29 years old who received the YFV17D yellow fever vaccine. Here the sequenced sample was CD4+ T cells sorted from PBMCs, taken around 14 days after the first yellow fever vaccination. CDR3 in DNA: TGTGCCAGCAGTTTTATGACAGGGGGCACAGATACGCAGTATTTT. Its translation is CASSFMTGGTDTQYF.